The clone carrying this T cell receptor (beta chain) was detected many times. MiXCR, run by TCRdb on the reads, gives a single entry per CDR3 protein. The data contain under 350,000 distinct CDR3 sequences, 9.6% of them singletons. This entry belongs to a study of T cell repertoires in cytomegalovirus infection. Study-wide context: Through public TCR beta signatures, both CMV infection and matching HLA type were indicated.

The CDR3 spans 12 residues. V lost 1 base and J lost 8, with 6 bases in between. Germline CDR1 and CDR2: LNHDA and SQIVND (reference sequence). The sample comprised PBMCs. The V gene is TRBV19, the J gene TRBJ2-1, with D unclear. The clonotype was recovered from a human donor in good health (CMV status not recorded). Some clones in this sample may be carry-over from other donors' samples. The CDR3 sequence: CASSIAPDEQFF. As DNA, the CDR3 is TGTGCCAGTAGTATAGCTCCTGATGAGCAGTTCTTC.